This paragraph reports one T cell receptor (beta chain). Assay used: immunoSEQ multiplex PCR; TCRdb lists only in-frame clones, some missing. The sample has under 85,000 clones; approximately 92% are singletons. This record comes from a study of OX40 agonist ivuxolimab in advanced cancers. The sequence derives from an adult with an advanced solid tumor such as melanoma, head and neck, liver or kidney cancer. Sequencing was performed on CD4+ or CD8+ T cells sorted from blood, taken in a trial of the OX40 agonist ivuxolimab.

The CDR3 protein is CATSRGGQGDGNTIYF. The CDR3 DNA sequence: TGTGCCACCAGCAGAGGAGGACAGGGGGACGGAAACACCATATATTTT. J is TRBJ1-3 and V is TRBV15, with TRBD1 identical over 10 bases. The V and J ends lost 1 base and 4 bases, in that order; junction bases with no gene match: 4. The CDR3 is 16 residues long. The germline V gene has CDR1 LNHNV and CDR2 YYDKDF (reference sequence).